The T cell receptor (beta chain) described here comes from a study of blood T cell repertoires in COVID-19. Residents of 24 US areas, aged roughly 18 to 89 years, made up the participants. Participants were placed into cohorts based on the clinical history they reported. Clones were sequenced by immunoSEQ multiplex PCR, and TCRdb holds only the in-frame ones, with some missing. In the table there are some 260,000 clones, approximately 84% of which are singletons. The sequenced material came from PBMCs or T cells enriched from blood (not recorded which). The sequence was obtained from a man in his forties or fifties who had recovered from COVID-19.

Here the CDR3 DNA reads TGCAGCGTTGAAACGGCGGGTAGAGGAAACACCATATATTTT. It translates to CSVETAGRGNTIYF. V is TRBV29-1 and J is TRBJ1-3, with no clear D. The CDR3 runs to 14 residues. V lost 2 bases and J lost 4, with 12 bases in between. Germline V gives CDR1 SQVTM, CDR2 ANQGSEA.